The 6 T cell receptor beta chains reported below all come from one sample, sequenced in a study of cytomegalovirus exposure and HLA in healthy donors. The PCR ran on 60 Vbeta and 13 Jbeta primers. TCRdb keeps only in-frame clones here, not all; method: immunoSEQ multiplex PCR. This sample has approximately 190,000 clones, with 70% to 80% found just once. What was sequenced was PBMCs. The origin of the receptors is a woman aged 30 to 39 in good health and CMV-seropositive.

V gene TRBV7-2 combines with J gene TRBJ2-2; TRBD2 matches 10 bases. The J segment lost 6 bases and the V segment lost 0 bases, leaving 4 bases of the junction unmatched. In germline, CDR1 is SGHTA, CDR2 FQGNSA. This CDR3 contains 16 residues. CDR3 sequence reads: CASSLALAGAAGELFF. In DNA form, the CDR3 reads TGTGCCAGCAGCTTAGCGCTAGCGGGAGCGGCCGGGGAGCTGTTTTTT.

The chain uses TRBV30 and TRBJ2-6; D is possibly TRBD2 (6 bases). Trimming pared 1 base from V and 0 bases from J, leaving 10 bases between. The germline CDR1 and CDR2 sequences are GTSNPN and SVGIG (reference sequence). This CDR3 spans 16 amino acids. CDR3: CAWSGAGISGANVLTF. As DNA, the CDR3 is TGTGCCTGGAGTGGGGCGGGGATCTCTGGGGCCAACGTCCTGACTTTC.

The V and J genes are TRBV5-1 and TRBJ1-1; maybe TRBD1 (5 bases). Trimming stripped 0 bases from V and 2 bases from J, with 11 bases between. Germline-derived CDR1 and CDR2 are SGHRS and YFSETQ. The CDR3 contains 15 residues. The CDR3 nucleotides read TGCGCCAGCAGCTTGGTAGGACAACTCAACACTGAAGCTTTCTTT. Protein product: CASSLVGQLNTEAFF.

The CDR3 sequence is CASSLAGGPAETQYF. DNA of the CDR3: TGTGCCAGCAGCTTAGCGGGAGGGCCCGCAGAGACCCAGTACTTC. J is TRBJ2-5 and V is TRBV7-3; 9 positions agree with TRBD2. Germline V gives CDR1 SGHTA, CDR2 FQGTGA. This CDR3 contains 15 residues. Unmatched junction bases numbered 5, after V lost 2 bases and J lost 4 bases. The whole variable domain, filled in from reference TRBV7-3 and TRBJ2-5, reads GAGVSQTPSNKVTEKGKYVELRCDPISGHTALYWYRQSLGQGPEFLIYFQGTGAADDSGLPNDRFFAVRPEGSVSTLKIQRTERGDSAVYLCASSLAGGPAETQYFGPGTRLLVL.

The chain is built from TRBV28 and TRBJ1-1, with 12 bases fitting TRBD1. The trim removed 6 bases at V and 11 bases at J, leaving 10 bases unmatched. Germline V gives CDR1 MDHEN, CDR2 SYDVKM. The CDR3 contains 14 residues. CDR3 residues: CASSSRVGQGAAFF. In nucleotides, the CDR3 is TGTGCCAGCAGCTCACGTGTGGGACAGGGGGCGGCTTTCTTT. Full variable domain (remainder filled in from reference TRBV28 and TRBJ1-1): DVKVTQSSRYLVKRTGEKVFLECVQDMDHENMFWYRQDPGLGLRLIYFSYDVKMKEKGDIPEGYSVSREKKERFSLILESASTNQTSMYLCASSSRVGQGAAFFGQGTRLTVV.

The V gene is TRBV5-4, the J gene TRBJ2-5, with 10 bases identical to TRBD2. The CDR3 consists of 15 residues. Germline CDR1 SGHNT, CDR2 YYREEE (reference sequence). Trimming removed 2 bases from V and 7 bases from J; junction bases left unmatched: 8. The CDR3 loop reads CASSFEAGGPGTQYF. In nucleotides, the CDR3 is TGTGCCAGCAGCTTCGAAGCGGGGGGGCCGGGGACCCAGTACTTC. The full variable domain, its missing parts supplied by reference TRBV5-4 and TRBJ2-5, is ETGVTQSPTHLIKTRGQQVTLRCSSQSGHNTVSWYQQALGQGPQFIFQYYREEENGRGNFPPRFSGLQFPNYSSELNVNALELDDSALYLCASSFEAGGPGTQYFGPGTRLLVL.